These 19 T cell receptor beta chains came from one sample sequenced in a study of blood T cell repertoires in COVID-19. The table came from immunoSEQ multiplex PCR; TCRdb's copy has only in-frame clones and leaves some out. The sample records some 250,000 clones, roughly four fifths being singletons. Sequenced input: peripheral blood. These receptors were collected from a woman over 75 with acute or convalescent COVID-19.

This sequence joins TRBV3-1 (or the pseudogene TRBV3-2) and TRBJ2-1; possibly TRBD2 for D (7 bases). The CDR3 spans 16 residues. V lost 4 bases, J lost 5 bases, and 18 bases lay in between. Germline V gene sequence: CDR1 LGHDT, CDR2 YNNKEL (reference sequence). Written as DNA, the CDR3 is TGTGCCAGCAGCCGCGGGGGCAGTTGGCAGAACAATGAGCAGTTCTTC. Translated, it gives CASSRGGSWQNNEQFF.

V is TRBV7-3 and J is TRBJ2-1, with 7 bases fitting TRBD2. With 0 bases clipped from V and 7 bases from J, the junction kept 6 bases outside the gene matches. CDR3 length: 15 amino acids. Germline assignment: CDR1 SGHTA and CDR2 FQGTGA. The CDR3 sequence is CASSLTGTIGNEQFF. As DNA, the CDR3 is TGTGCCAGCAGCTTAACCGGGACTATAGGGAATGAGCAGTTCTTC.

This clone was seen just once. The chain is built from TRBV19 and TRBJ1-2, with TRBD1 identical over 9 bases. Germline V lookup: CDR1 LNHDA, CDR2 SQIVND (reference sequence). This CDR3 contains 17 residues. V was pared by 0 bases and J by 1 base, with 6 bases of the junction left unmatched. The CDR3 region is CASSIDLGTGNNYGYTF. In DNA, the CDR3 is TGTGCCAGTAGTATAGATCTCGGGACAGGGAATAACTATGGCTACACCTTC. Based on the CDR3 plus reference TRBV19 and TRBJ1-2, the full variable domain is DGGITQSPKYLFRKEGQNVTLSCEQNLNHDAMYWYRQDPGQGLRLIYYSQIVNDFQKGDIAEGYSVSREKKESFPLTVTSAQKNPTAFYLCASSIDLGTGNNYGYTFGSGTRLTVV.

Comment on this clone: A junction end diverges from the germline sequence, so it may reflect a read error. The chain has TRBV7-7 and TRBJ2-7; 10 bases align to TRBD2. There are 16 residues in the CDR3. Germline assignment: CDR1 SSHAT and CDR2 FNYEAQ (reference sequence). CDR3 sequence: CASSLASGGDSYEQYF. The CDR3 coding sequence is TGTGCTAGCAGCTTAGCGAGCGGGGGGGATTCCTACGAGCAGTACTTC.

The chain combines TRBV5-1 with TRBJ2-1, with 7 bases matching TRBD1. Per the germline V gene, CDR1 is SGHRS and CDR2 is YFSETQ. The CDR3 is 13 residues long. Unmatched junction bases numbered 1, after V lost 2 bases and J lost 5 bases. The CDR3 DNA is TGCGCCAGCAGCTTCGGACAGGACAATGAGCAGTTCTTC. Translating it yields CASSFGQDNEQFF.

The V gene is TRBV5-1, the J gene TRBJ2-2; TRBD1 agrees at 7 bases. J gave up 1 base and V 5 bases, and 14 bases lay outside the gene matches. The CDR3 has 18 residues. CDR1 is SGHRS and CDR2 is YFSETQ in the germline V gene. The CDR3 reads CASSRIKQGQQNTGELFF. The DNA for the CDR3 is TGCGCCAGCAGTCGTATTAAACAGGGGCAACAGAACACCGGGGAGCTGTTTTTT.

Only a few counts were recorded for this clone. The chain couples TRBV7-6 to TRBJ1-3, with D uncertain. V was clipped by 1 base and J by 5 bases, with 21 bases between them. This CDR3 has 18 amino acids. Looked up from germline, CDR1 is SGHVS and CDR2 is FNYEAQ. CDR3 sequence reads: CASSLESVSGITRNTIYF. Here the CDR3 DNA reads TGTGCCAGCAGCTTAGAATCCGTCTCGGGGATTACGAGAAACACCATATATTTT.

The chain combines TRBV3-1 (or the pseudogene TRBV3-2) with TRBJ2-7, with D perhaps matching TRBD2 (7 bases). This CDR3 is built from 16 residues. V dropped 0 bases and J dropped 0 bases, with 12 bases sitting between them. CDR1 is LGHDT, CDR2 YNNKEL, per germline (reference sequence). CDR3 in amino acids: CASSQDGGGRSYEQYF. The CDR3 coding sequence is TGTGCCAGCAGCCAAGATGGGGGGGGCCGCTCCTACGAGCAGTACTTC.

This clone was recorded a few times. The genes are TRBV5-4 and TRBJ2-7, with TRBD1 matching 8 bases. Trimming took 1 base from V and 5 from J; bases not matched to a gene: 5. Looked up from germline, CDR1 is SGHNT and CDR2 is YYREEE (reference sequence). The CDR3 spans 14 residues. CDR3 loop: CASSLSRQGHEQYF. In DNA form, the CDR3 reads TGTGCCAGCAGCTTGTCGAGACAGGGGCACGAGCAGTACTTC. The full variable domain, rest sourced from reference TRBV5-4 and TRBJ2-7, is ETGVTQSPTHLIKTRGQQVTLRCSSQSGHNTVSWYQQALGQGPQFIFQYYREEENGRGNFPPRFSGLQFPNYSSELNVNALELDDSALYLCASSLSRQGHEQYFGPGTRLTVT.

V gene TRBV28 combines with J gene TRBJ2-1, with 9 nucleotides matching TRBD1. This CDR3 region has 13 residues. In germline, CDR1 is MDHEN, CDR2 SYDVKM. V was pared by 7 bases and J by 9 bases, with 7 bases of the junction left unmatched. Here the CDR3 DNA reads TGTGCCAGCAAGGAGACAGGGGGAAGTGAGCAGTTCTTC. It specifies CASKETGGSEQFF.

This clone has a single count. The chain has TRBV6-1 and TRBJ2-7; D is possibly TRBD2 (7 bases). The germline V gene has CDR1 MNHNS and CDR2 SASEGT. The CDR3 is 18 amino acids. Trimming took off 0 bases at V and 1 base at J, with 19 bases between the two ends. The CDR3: CASSEALLGGGRSYEQYF. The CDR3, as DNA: TGTGCCAGCAGTGAAGCGCTTTTAGGGGGGGGGCGATCCTACGAGCAGTACTTC.

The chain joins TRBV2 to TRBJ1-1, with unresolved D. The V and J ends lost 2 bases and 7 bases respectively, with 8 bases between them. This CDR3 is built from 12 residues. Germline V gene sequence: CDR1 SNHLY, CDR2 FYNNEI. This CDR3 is CASSESGIEAFF. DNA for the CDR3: TGTGCCAGCAGTGAATCGGGGATTGAAGCTTTCTTT.

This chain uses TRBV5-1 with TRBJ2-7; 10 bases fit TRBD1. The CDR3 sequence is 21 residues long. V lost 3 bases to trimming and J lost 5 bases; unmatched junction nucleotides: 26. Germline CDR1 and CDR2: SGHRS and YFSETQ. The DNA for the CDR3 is TGCGCCAGCAGCTCACCTCCCAGACAGGGGGCGCGGCTCGACCGGAACGACGAGCAGTACTTC. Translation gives CASSSPPRQGARLDRNDEQYF.

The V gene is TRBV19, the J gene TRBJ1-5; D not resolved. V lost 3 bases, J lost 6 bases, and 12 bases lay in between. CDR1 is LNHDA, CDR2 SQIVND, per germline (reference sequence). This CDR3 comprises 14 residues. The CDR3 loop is CASSMGVLGQPQHF. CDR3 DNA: TGTGCCAGTAGTATGGGCGTTTTAGGTCAGCCCCAGCATTTT.

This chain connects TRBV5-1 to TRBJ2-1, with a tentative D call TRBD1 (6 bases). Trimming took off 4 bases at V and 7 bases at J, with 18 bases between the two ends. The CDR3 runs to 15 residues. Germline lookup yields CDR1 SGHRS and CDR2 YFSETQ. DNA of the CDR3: TGCGCCAGCAGCCCCCTCGGCAGGGGAATTAATGAGCAGTTCTTC. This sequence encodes CASSPLGRGINEQFF. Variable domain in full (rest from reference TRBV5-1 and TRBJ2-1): KAGVTQTPRYLIKTRGQQVTLSCSPISGHRSVSWYQQTPGQGLQFLFEYFSETQRNKGNFPGRFSGRQFSNSRSEMNVSTLELGDSALYLCASSPLGRGINEQFFGPGTRLTVL.

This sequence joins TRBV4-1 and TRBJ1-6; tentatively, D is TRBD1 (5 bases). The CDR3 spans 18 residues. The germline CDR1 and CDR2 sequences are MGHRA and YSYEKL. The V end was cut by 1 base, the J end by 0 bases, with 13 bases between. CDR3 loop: CASSQALGLSSYNSPLHF. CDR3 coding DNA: TGCGCCAGCAGCCAAGCCTTGGGGCTCAGCTCCTATAATTCACCCCTCCACTTT.

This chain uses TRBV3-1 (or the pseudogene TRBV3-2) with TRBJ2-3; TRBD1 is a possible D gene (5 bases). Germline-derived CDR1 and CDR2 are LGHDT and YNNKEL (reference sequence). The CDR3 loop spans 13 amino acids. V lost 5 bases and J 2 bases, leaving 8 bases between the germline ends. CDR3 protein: CASSAGYTDTQYF. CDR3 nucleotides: TGTGCCAGCAGCGCAGGGTACACAGATACGCAGTATTTT.

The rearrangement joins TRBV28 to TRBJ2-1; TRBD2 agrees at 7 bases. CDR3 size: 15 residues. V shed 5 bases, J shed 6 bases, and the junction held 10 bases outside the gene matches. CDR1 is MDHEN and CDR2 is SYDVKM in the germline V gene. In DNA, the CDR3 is TGTGCCAGCAGTCCCTTATATGGGACTACCAATGAGCAGTTCTTC. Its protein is CASSPLYGTTNEQFF.

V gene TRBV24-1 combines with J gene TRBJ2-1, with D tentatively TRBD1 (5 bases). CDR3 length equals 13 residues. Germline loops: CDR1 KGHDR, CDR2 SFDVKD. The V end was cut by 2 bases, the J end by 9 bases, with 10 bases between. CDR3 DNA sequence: TGTGCCACCAGTGATTCGGTGGGGCCTGAGCAGTTCTTC. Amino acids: CATSDSVGPEQFF.